This T cell receptor beta chain was sequenced for a study of cytomegalovirus exposure and HLA in healthy donors. Findings of the study overall: Across all donors, roughly uniform sequencing depth was an assumption of the presence/absence analyses. Clonal expansion was found to be greater in HLA-associated TCR beta chains than in equally common others in a later analysis.

Use of 60 Vbeta and 13 Jbeta primers characterized the PCR. Repertoires were generated with immunoSEQ multiplex PCR, while TCRdb's copy carries only in-frame clones and drops some. This table has approximately 190,000 clones, 81% appearing once. Notes on this clone: The antigen remains unidentified.

The CDR3 length is 17 residues. CDR1 is SGHTA and CDR2 is FQGNSA in the germline V gene. V shed 5 bases and J 2 bases; nucleotides not matched to a gene: 6. This TCR was sampled from a man aged 35-49 years in good health and CMV-seropositive. This sequence joins TRBV7-2 and TRBJ2-1, with 13 positions matching TRBD2. Sequencing input: PBMCs. CDR3 loop: CASSTTSGGAAYNEQFF. The CDR3 coding sequence is TGTGCCAGCAGCACAACTAGCGGGGGGGCCGCCTACAATGAGCAGTTCTTC.